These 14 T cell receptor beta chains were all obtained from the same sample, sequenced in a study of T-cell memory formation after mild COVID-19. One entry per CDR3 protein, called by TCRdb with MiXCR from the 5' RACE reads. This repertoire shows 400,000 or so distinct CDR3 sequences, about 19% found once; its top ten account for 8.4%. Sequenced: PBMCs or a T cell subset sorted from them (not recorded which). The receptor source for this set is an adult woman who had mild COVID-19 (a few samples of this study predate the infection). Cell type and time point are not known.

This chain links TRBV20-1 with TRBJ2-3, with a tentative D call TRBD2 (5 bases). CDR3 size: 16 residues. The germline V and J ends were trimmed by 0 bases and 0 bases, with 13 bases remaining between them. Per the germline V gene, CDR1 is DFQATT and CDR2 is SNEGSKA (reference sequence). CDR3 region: CSARDGEYLSTDTQYF. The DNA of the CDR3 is TGCAGTGCTAGAGATGGGGAGTACCTAAGCACAGATACGCAGTATTTT.

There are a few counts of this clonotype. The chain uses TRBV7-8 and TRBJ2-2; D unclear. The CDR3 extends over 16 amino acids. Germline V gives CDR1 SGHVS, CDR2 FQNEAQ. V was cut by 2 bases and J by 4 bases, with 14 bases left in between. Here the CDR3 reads CASSLPRIPATGELFF. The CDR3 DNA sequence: TGTGCCAGCAGCTTACCCCGGATCCCAGCCACCGGGGAGCTGTTTTTT.

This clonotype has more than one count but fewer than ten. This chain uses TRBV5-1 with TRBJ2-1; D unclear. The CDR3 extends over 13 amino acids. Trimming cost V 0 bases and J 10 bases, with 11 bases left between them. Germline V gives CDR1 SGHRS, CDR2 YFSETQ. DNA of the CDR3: TGCGCCAGCAGCTTGGTGGTAGTAGGGGAGCAGTTCTTC. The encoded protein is CASSLVVVGEQFF.

DNA for the CDR3: TGTGCCAGCAGCGAGTTAATACAGGGCCTTACCCCAACTGGGGCCAACGTCCTGACTTTC. Translating gives CASSELIQGLTPTGANVLTF. This rearrangement joins TRBV9 to TRBJ2-6, with D possibly matching TRBD1 (6 bases). Germline CDR1 is SGDLS and CDR2 is YYNGEE. V lost 3 bases and J 2 bases, leaving 24 bases between the germline ends. This CDR3 contains 20 residues.

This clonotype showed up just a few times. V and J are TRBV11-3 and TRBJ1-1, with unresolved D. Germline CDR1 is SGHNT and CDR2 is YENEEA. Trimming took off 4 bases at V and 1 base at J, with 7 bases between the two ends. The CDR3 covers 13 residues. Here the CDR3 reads CASSSDQNTEAFF. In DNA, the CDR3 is TGTGCCAGCAGCTCCGATCAGAACACTGAAGCTTTCTTT.

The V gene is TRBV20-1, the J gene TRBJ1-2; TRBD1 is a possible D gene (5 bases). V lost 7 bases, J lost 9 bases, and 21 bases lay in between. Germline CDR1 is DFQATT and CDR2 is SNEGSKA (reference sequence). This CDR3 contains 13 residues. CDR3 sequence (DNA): TGCAGTGTCGACTTCTACAACCAGGGTCGCTACACCTTC. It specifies CSVDFYNQGRYTF.

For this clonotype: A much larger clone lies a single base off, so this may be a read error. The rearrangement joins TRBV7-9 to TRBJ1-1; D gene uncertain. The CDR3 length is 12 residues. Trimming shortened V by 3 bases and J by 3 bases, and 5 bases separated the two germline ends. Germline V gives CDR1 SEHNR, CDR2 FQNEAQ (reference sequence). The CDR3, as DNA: TGTGCCAGCAGCTTTATGGACACTGAAGCTTTCTTT. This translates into CASSFMDTEAFF.

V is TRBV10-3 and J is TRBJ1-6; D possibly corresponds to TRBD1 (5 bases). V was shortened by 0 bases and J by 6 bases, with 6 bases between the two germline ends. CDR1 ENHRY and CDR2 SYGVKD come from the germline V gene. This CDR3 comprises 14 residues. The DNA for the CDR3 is TGTGCCATCAGTGAGTCGGGACCTAATTCACCCCTCCACTTT. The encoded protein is CAISESGPNSPLHF.

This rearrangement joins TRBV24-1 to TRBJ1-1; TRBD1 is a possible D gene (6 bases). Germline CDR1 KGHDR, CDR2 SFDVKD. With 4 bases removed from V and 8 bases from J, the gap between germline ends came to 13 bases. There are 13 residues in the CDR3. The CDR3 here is CATSDPDRFEAFF. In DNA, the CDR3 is TGTGCCACCAGTGACCCGGACAGATTCGAAGCTTTCTTT.

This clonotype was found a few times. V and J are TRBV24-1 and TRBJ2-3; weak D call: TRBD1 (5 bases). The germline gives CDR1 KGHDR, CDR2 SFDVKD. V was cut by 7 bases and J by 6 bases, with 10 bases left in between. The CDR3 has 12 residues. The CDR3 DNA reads TGTGCCACCAGCCCTTCAGGGGATACGCAGTATTTT. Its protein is CATSPSGDTQYF.

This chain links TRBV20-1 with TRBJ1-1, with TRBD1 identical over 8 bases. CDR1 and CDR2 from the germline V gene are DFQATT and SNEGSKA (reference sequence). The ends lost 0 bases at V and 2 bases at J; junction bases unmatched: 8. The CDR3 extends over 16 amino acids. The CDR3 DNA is TGCAGTGCTAGAGATCGAGAGGACAGGGCCAACACTGAAGCTTTCTTT. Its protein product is CSARDREDRANTEAFF.

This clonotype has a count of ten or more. The CDR3 region has the DNA TGTGCCAGCAGCGATTATACAGATACGCAGTATTTT. Its translation is CASSDYTDTQYF. The V gene is TRBV7-2, the J gene TRBJ2-3; D not resolved. Between the trimmed V and J ends, which lost 5 bases and 3 bases, there was a span of 6 bases. Germline V gene sequence: CDR1 SGHTA, CDR2 FQGNSA. The CDR3 is 12 amino acids.

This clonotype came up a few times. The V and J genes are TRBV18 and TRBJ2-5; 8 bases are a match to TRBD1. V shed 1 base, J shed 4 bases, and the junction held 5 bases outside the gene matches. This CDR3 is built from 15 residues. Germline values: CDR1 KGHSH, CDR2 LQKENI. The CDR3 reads CASSPRTGSGETQYF. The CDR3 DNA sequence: TGTGCCAGCTCACCACGGACAGGGAGCGGAGAGACCCAGTACTTC.

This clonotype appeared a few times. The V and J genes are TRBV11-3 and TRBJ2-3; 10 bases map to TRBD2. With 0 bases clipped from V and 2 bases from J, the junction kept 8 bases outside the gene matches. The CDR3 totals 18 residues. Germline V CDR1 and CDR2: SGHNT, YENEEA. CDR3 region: CASSLDPIAGGNTDTQYF. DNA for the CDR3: TGTGCCAGCAGCTTAGATCCGATAGCGGGAGGAAACACAGATACGCAGTATTTT.